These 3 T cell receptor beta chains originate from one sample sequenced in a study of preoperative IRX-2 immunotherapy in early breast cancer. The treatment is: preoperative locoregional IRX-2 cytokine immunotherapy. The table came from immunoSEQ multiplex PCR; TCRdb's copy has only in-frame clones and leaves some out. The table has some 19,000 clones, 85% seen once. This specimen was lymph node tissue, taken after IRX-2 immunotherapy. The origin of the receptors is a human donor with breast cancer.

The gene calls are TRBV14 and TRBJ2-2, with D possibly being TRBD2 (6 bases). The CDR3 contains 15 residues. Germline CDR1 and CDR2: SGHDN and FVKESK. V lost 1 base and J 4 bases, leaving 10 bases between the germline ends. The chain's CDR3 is CASSQGSGGTGELFF. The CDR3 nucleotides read TGTGCCAGCAGCCAAGGGTCCGGGGGCACCGGGGAGCTGTTTTTT.

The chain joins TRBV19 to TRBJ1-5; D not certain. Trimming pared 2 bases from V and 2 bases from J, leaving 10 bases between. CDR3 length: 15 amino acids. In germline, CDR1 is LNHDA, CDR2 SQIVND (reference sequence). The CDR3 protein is CASSIHGAGNQPQHF. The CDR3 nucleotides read TGTGCCAGTAGTATACACGGTGCAGGCAATCAGCCCCAGCATTTT.

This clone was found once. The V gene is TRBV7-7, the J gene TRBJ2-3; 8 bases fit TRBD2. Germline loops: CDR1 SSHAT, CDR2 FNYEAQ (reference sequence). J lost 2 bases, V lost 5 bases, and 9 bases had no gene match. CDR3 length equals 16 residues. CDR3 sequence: CASSGLSGMATDTQYF. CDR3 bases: TGTGCCAGCAGCGGGCTTAGCGGGATGGCCACAGATACGCAGTATTTT.